Shown below are 3 T cell receptor beta chains from a single sample sequenced in a study of neurological immune-mediated disorders. TCRdb re-called the 5' RACE reads through MiXCR, storing one row per CDR3 protein. The sample lists about 70,000 distinct CDR3 sequences; roughly 3% were seen once. The material sequenced was PBMCs. The receptors stem from a woman in her forties or fifties with multiple sclerosis.

The table lists this clonotype with a few counts. The V call is TRBV10-3, the J call TRBJ1-1; TRBD1 might be the D (5 bases). CDR3 length equals 11 residues. V gave up 10 bases and J gave up 5 bases, with 11 bases separating them. Germline V gene data show CDR1 as ENHRY and CDR2 as SYGVKD. The DNA for the CDR3 is TGTGCCACCGGGGGGGGTACTGAAGCTTTCTTT. The encoded protein is CATGGGTEAFF.

This clonotype was observed at least ten times. CDR3: CATLGGRPDTQYF. The CDR3 DNA reads as TGCGCCACCCTAGGCGGGAGACCAGATACGCAGTATTTT. The V gene is TRBV5-1, the J gene TRBJ2-3; 7 bases align to TRBD2. The CDR3 runs to 13 residues. V was clipped by 9 bases and J by 4 bases; unmatched bases: 8. Per germline, CDR1 SGHRS and CDR2 YFSETQ. The full variable domain, with the rest looked up from reference TRBV5-1 and TRBJ2-3, is KAGVTQTPRYLIKTRGQQVTLSCSPISGHRSVSWYQQTPGQGLQFLFEYFSETQRNKGNFPGRFSGRQFSNSRSEMNVSTLELGDSALYLCATLGGRPDTQYFGPGTRLTVL.

This clonotype was detected ten times or more. The V and J genes are TRBV4-2 and TRBJ2-2; unclear D gene. Between the trimmed V and J ends, which lost 0 bases and 3 bases, there was a span of 14 bases. The CDR3 has 17 amino acids. Germline V lookup: CDR1 LGHNA, CDR2 YNFKEQ. The CDR3 region has the DNA TGTGCCAGCAGCCAAGATCTGAGTAGCCCTTACACCGGGGAGCTGTTTTTT. Encoded protein: CASSQDLSSPYTGELFF.